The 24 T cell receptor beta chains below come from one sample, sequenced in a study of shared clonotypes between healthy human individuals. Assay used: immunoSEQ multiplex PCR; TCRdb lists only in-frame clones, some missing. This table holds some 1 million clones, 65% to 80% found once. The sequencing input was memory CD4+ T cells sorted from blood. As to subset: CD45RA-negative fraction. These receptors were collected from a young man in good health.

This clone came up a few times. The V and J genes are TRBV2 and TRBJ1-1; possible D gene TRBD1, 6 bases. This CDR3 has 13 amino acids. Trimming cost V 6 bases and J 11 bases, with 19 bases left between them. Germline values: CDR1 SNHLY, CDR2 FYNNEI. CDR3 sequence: CASSETGGMPAFF. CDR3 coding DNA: TGTGCCAGCAGCGAGACAGGAGGTATGCCCGCTTTCTTT.

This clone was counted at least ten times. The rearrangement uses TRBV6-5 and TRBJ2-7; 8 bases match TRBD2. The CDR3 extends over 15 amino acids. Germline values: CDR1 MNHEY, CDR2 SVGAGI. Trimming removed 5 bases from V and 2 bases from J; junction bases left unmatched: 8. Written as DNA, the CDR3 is TGTGCCAGCAGTCCTCCCGGACTAGCAACCTACGAGCAGTACTTC. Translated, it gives CASSPPGLATYEQYF.

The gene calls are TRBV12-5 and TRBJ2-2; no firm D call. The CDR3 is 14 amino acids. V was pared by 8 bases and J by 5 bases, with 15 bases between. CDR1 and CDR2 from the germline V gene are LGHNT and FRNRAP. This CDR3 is CASTGSGVTGELFF. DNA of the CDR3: TGTGCTAGTACCGGATCTGGGGTAACCGGGGAGCTGTTTTTT. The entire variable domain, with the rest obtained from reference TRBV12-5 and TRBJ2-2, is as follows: DARVTQTPRHKVTEMGQEVTMRCQPILGHNTVFWYRQTMMQGLELLAYFRNRAPLDDSGMPKDRFSAEMPDATLATLKIQPSEPRDSAVYFCASTGSGVTGELFFGEGSRLTVL.

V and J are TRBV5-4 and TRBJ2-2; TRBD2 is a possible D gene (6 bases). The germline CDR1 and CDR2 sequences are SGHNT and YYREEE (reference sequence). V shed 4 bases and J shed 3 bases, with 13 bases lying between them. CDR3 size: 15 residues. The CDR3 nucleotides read TGTGCCAGCAGCAAGAGGGAGCGGGACACCGGGGAGCTGTTTTTT. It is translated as CASSKRERDTGELFF.

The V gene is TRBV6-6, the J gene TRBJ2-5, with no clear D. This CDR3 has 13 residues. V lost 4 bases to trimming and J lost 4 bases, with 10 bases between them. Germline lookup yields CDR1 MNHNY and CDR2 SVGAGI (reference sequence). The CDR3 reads CASSSQTSETQYF. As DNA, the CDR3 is TGTGCCAGCAGTTCCCAGACTTCAGAGACCCAGTACTTC.

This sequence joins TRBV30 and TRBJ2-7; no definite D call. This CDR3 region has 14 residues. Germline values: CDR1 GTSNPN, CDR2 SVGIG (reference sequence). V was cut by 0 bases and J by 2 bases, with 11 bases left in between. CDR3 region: CAWSVKGGAYEQYF. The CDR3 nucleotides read TGTGCCTGGAGTGTTAAGGGTGGAGCCTACGAGCAGTACTTC.

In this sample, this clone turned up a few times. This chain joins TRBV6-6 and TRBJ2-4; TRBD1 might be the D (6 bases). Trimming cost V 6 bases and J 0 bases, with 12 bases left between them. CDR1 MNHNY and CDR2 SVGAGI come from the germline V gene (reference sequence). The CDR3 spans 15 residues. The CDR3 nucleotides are TGTGCCAGCAGGACGACAGGCCTAGCCAAAAACATTCAGTACTTC. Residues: CASRTTGLAKNIQYF.

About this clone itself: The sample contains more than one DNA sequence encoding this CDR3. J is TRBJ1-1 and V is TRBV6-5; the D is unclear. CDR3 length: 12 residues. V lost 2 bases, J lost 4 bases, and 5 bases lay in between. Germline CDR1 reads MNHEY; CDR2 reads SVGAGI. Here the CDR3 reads CASSYGGTEAFF. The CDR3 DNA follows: TGTGCCAGCAGTTACGGTGGCACTGAAGCTTTCTTT.

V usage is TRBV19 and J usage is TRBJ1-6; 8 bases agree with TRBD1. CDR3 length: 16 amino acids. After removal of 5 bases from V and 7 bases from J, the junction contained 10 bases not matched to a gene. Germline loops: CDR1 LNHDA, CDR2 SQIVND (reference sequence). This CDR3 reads CASSPGRDRRNSPLHF. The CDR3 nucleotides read TGTGCCAGTAGTCCGGGAAGGGACAGGAGGAATTCACCCCTCCACTTT.

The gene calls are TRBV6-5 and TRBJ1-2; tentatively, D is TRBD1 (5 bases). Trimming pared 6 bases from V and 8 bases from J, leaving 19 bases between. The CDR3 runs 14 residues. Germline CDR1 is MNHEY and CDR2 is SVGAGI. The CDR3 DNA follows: TGTGCCAGCAGCGACGGGCCCAGGGACCGCGGCTACACCTTC. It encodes CASSDGPRDRGYTF.

As DNA, the CDR3 is TGCGCCAGCAGCTTGGTACGAGGCAGGGCGGTCGATGGCTACACCTTC. Translated, it gives CASSLVRGRAVDGYTF. The rearrangement joins TRBV5-1 to TRBJ1-2; maybe TRBD1 (5 bases). Germline V gene data show CDR1 as SGHRS and CDR2 as YFSETQ. There are 16 residues in the CDR3. Trimming stripped 0 bases from V and 6 bases from J, with 18 bases between.

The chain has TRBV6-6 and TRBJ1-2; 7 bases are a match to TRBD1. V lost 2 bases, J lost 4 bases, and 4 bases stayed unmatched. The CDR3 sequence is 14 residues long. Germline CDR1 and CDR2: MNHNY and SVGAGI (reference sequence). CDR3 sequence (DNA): TGTGCCAGCAGTTACGACAGGGCTCTCTATGGCTACACCTTC. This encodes CASSYDRALYGYTF.

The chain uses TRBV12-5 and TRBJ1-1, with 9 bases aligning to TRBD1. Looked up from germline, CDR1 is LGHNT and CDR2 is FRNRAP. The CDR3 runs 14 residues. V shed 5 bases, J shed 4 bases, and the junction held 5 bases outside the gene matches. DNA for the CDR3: TGTGCTAGTGGTGACATACAGGGGGCCACTGAAGCTTTCTTT. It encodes CASGDIQGATEAFF.

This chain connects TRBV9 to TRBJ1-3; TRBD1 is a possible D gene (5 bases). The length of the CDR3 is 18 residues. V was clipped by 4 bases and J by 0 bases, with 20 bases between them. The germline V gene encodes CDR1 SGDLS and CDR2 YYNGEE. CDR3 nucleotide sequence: TGTGCCAGCAGCTTTTACGGGGGGGTCAACCCCTCTGGAAACACCATATATTTT. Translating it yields CASSFYGGVNPSGNTIYF.

In nucleotides, the CDR3 is TGTGCCAGCAGCTTTCCGGGACAGGCAAACACTGAAGCTTTCTTT. Protein sequence: CASSFPGQANTEAFF. The rearrangement uses TRBV13 and TRBJ1-1; TRBD1 agrees at 8 bases. Germline V CDR1 and CDR2: PRHDT, FYEKMQ (reference sequence). The CDR3 has 15 amino acids. The V and J ends lost 3 bases and 2 bases, in that order; junction bases with no gene match: 5.

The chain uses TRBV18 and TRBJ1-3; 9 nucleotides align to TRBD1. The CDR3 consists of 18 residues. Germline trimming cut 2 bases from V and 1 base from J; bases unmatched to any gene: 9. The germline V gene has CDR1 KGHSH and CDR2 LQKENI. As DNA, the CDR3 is TGTGCCAGCTCACCAATCCTCGGACAGGGGCCTTCTGGAAACACCATATATTTT. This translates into CASSPILGQGPSGNTIYF.

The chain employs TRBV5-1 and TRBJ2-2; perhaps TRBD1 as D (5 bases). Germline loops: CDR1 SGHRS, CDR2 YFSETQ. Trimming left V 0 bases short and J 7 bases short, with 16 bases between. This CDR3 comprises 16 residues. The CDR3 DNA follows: TGCGCCAGCAGCTTGGCCTTATTTCAGACAGACGGGGAGCTGTTTTTT. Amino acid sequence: CASSLALFQTDGELFF. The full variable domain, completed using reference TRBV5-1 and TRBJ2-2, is KAGVTQTPRYLIKTRGQQVTLSCSPISGHRSVSWYQQTPGQGLQFLFEYFSETQRNKGNFPGRFSGRQFSNSRSEMNVSTLELGDSALYLCASSLALFQTDGELFFGEGSRLTVL.

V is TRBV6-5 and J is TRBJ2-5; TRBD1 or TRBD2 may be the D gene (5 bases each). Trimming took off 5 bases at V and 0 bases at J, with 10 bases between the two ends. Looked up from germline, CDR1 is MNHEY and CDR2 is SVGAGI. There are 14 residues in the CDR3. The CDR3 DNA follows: TGTGCCAGCAGTGACCGGGGCAACCAAGAGACCCAGTACTTC. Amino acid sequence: CASSDRGNQETQYF.

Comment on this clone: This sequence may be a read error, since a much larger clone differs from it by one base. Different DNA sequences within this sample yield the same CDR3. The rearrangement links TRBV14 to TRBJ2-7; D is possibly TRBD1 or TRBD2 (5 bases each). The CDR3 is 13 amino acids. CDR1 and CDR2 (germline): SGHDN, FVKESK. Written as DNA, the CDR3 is TGTGCCAGCAGCCAGGAACTCCGGGGCGAGCAGTACTTT. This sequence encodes CASSQELRGEQYF.

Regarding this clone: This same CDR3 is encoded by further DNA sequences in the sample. This CDR3 is CASSQGGSGNTIYF. CDR3 in DNA: TGCGCCAGCAGCCAGGGAGGCTCTGGAAACACCATATATTTT. The chain couples TRBV5-1 to TRBJ1-3, with D possibly TRBD1 on 5 matching bases. Trimming removed 4 bases at V and 0 bases at J, with 8 bases between. The germline V gene has CDR1 SGHRS and CDR2 YFSETQ. The CDR3 covers 14 residues.

CDR3 region: CASSTSPSRGYTF. The CDR3 bases are TGTGCCAGCAGTACTTCCCCCTCGAGGGGCTACACCTTC. The chain couples TRBV6-6 to TRBJ1-2; D unresolved. The V end was cut by 5 bases, the J end by 8 bases, with 15 bases between. The CDR3 totals 13 residues. The germline CDR1 and CDR2 sequences are MNHNY and SVGAGI (reference sequence).

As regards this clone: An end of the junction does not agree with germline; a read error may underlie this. The chain's CDR3 is CASSLALAGNEQFF. In DNA form, the CDR3 reads TGTGCTAGCAGCTTAGCTTTAGCGGGGAATGAGCAGTTCTTC. The rearrangement joins TRBV7-7 to TRBJ2-1; the match to TRBD2 covers 8 bases. In germline, CDR1 is SSHAT, CDR2 FNYEAQ (reference sequence). This CDR3 contains 14 residues.

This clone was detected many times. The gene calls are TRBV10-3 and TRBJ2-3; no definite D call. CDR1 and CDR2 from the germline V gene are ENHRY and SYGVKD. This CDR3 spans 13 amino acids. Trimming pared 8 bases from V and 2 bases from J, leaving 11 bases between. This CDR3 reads CAIGRTPTDTQYF. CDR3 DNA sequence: TGTGCCATCGGTAGGACGCCCACAGATACGCAGTATTTT.

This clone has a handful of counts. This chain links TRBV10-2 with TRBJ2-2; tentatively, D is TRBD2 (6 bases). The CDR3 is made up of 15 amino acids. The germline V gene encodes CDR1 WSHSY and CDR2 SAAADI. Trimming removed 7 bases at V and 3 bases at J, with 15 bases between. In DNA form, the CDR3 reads TGCGCCAGCACCTCGACGGCGGGATACACCGGGGAGCTGTTTTTT. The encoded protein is CASTSTAGYTGELFF.